The 22 T cell receptor beta chains given below trace back to one sample, sequenced in a study of blood T cell repertoires in COVID-19. Profiled with immunoSEQ multiplex PCR; TCRdb holds only in-frame clones, not every one. Among roughly 410,000 clones, around 87% were seen once, and the ten largest hold about 2.3%. Sequenced input: peripheral blood. The receptors derive from an older woman with COVID-19, enrolled during active disease.

This chain uses TRBV12-5 with TRBJ2-7; 9 nucleotides agree with TRBD2. The CDR3 loop spans 15 amino acids. Germline CDR1 is LGHNT and CDR2 is FRNRAP. Losses at the gene ends were 7 bases for V and 0 bases for J; bases not matched to a gene: 7. CDR3 sequence: CASVPSGGFSYEQYF. CDR3 DNA sequence: TGTGCTAGTGTCCCAAGCGGGGGGTTCTCCTACGAGCAGTACTTC.

To note about this clone: The junction differs from germline at one of its ends, possibly a read error. J is TRBJ2-1 and V is TRBV3-1 (or the pseudogene TRBV3-2); TRBD1 is a possible D gene (5 bases). Germline CDR1 LGHDT, CDR2 YNNKEL (reference sequence). The CDR3 contains 11 residues. CDR3 coding DNA: TGTGCCAGCAGCCAAGGCCAGGGCCCGATCTTC. It codes for CASSQGQGPIF.

As DNA, the CDR3 is TGTGCCAGCTCACTCACAGTTCAAGAGACCCAGTACTTC. It is translated as CASSLTVQETQYF. V is TRBV18 and J is TRBJ2-5; D gene unclear. Germline lookup yields CDR1 KGHSH and CDR2 LQKENI. The CDR3 contains 13 residues. The V and J ends lost 4 bases and 2 bases respectively, with 8 bases between them. Full variable domain (rest looked up from reference TRBV18 and TRBJ2-5): NAGVMQNPRHLVRRRGQEARLRCSPMKGHSHVYWYRQLPEEGLKFMVYLQKENIIDESGMPKERFSAEFPKEGPSILRIQQVVRGDSAAYFCASSLTVQETQYFGPGTRLLVL.

This chain connects TRBV6-5 to TRBJ1-1; 7 bases match TRBD1. Germline V lookup: CDR1 MNHEY, CDR2 SVGAGI. This CDR3 is built from 14 residues. Trimming removed 7 bases from V and 4 bases from J; junction bases left unmatched: 9. The CDR3: CASTRDRASTEAFF. For the CDR3, the DNA is TGTGCCAGCACGCGAGACAGGGCCAGCACTGAAGCTTTCTTT.

The rearrangement uses TRBV18 and TRBJ2-2, with TRBD1 matching 7 bases. Germline V gene data show CDR1 as KGHSH and CDR2 as LQKENI. This CDR3 has 15 residues. Trimming at V came to 1 base and at J to 6 bases, leaving 5 bases not matched to a gene. The CDR3 bases are TGTGCCAGCTCACCACGACAGGGTCATGCCGGGGAGCTGTTTTTT. It encodes CASSPRQGHAGELFF.

In nucleotides, the CDR3 is TGTGCCAGCTCACCACCTATGTCTAGCGGGGCACGTGAGCAGTTCTTC. Translating it yields CASSPPMSSGAREQFF. This rearrangement joins TRBV18 to TRBJ2-1; TRBD2 agrees at 9 bases. Germline assignment: CDR1 KGHSH and CDR2 LQKENI. The CDR3 runs to 16 residues. J gave up 9 bases and V 0 bases, and 9 bases lay outside the gene matches.

The chain employs TRBV7-9 and TRBJ1-6; no reliable D call. This CDR3 contains 14 residues. Looked up from germline, CDR1 is SEHNR and CDR2 is FQNEAQ (reference sequence). Between the trimmed V and J ends, which lost 6 bases and 6 bases, there was a span of 12 bases. CDR3 bases: TGTGCCAGCAGTGAGGGCGGCCCTAATTCACCCCTCCACTTT. It yields the protein CASSEGGPNSPLHF.

The chain couples TRBV9 to TRBJ2-7, with D possibly TRBD1 on 6 matching bases. CDR1 is SGDLS, CDR2 YYNGEE, per germline. Trimming cost V 0 bases and J 5 bases, with 9 bases left between them. CDR3 size: 13 residues. The chain's CDR3 is CASSVDRAHEQYF. The CDR3 nucleotides are TGTGCCAGCAGCGTAGACAGGGCCCACGAGCAGTACTTC.

This CDR3 reads CASSSTSGGRNEQFF. The CDR3 DNA sequence: TGTGCCAGCAGCTCGACTAGCGGGGGGCGTAATGAGCAGTTCTTC. J is TRBJ2-1 and V is TRBV7-3; TRBD2 matches 13 bases. V gave up 4 bases and J gave up 7 bases; unmatched junction bases: 4. Germline assignment: CDR1 SGHTA and CDR2 FQGTGA. The CDR3 has 15 amino acids.

This rearrangement joins TRBV5-1 to TRBJ1-4; 7 positions agree with TRBD1. The CDR3 is made up of 16 amino acids. Germline values: CDR1 SGHRS, CDR2 YFSETQ. V shed 4 bases and J 3 bases; nucleotides not matched to a gene: 9. As DNA, the CDR3 is TGCGCCAGCAGCAGAACCGGACAGGTGCCTAATGAAAAACTGTTTTTT. It codes for CASSRTGQVPNEKLFF.

This clone came up once. The chain has TRBV5-1 and TRBJ1-2; 8 bases are shared with TRBD1. V was clipped by 7 bases and J by 1 base; unmatched bases: 6. This CDR3 region has 14 residues. Per the germline V gene, CDR1 is SGHRS and CDR2 is YFSETQ. CDR3 region: CASGPTGDNYGYTF. As DNA, the CDR3 is TGCGCCAGCGGGCCGACAGGGGATAACTATGGCTACACCTTC.

Written as DNA, the CDR3 is TGTGCCTGGAAACGGGGGACTTCCCAGCCTAACTATGGCTACACCTTC. Its protein product is CAWKRGTSQPNYGYTF. The chain uses TRBV30 and TRBJ1-2, with TRBD1 as a possible D gene (5 bases). CDR3 length: 16 residues. V lost 4 bases and J lost 0, with 18 bases in between. Germline assignment: CDR1 GTSNPN and CDR2 SVGIG (reference sequence).

V is TRBV3-1 (or the pseudogene TRBV3-2) and J is TRBJ2-7; D is unresolved. This CDR3 region has 13 residues. Germline loops: CDR1 LGHDT, CDR2 YNNKEL (reference sequence). Trimming removed 0 bases at V and 9 bases at J, with 12 bases between. CDR3 in DNA: TGTGCCAGCAGCCAAGATCTCGGTAAAGTGCAGTACTTC. This codes for CASSQDLGKVQYF.

The rearrangement uses TRBV18 and TRBJ1-4; 7 bases align to TRBD1. The ends lost 4 bases at V and 6 bases at J; junction bases unmatched: 5. The germline V gene encodes CDR1 KGHSH and CDR2 LQKENI. The CDR3 is 14 residues long. The CDR3 sequence is CASSLGGADEKLFF. The CDR3 coding sequence is TGTGCCAGCTCACTAGGGGGCGCTGATGAAAAACTGTTTTTT.

CDR3 residues: CASSATGTGVSPLHF. Written as DNA, the CDR3 is TGCGCCAGCAGCGCCACCGGGACAGGGGTTTCACCCCTCCACTTT. The chain joins TRBV5-1 to TRBJ1-6, with 10 bases identical to TRBD1. J was trimmed by 9 bases and V by 4 bases; bases with no gene match: 7. The CDR3 is 15 amino acids. Germline V gene lookup returns CDR1 SGHRS and CDR2 YFSETQ.

This rearrangement joins TRBV5-1 to TRBJ2-3; D gene uncertain. V lost 4 bases to trimming and J lost 5 bases, with 8 bases between them. This CDR3 spans 12 amino acids. Germline loops: CDR1 SGHRS, CDR2 YFSETQ. The CDR3 protein is CASSEVGDTQYF. The CDR3, as DNA: TGCGCCAGCAGCGAGGTGGGAGATACGCAGTATTTT.

The CDR3 loop reads CASSLEQGAGEKLFF. The CDR3 DNA reads as TGCGCCAGCAGCTTGGAACAGGGGGCTGGAGAAAAACTGTTTTTT. V is TRBV5-1 and J is TRBJ1-4, with 9 bases aligning to TRBD1. Unmatched junction bases numbered 5, after V lost 0 bases and J lost 8 bases. This CDR3 has 15 residues. CDR1 and CDR2 from the germline V gene are SGHRS and YFSETQ.

The V call is TRBV24-1, the J call TRBJ2-5, with 7 bases aligning to TRBD2. The CDR3 is 15 amino acids. Looked up from germline, CDR1 is KGHDR and CDR2 is SFDVKD. Trimming removed 5 bases from V and 2 bases from J; junction bases left unmatched: 7. The CDR3 DNA follows: TGTGCCACCAGTGCCCCCCTCGGGAGGCAAGAGACCCAGTACTTC. It specifies CATSAPLGRQETQYF.

With regard to this clone: The germline gene is not matched at one end of the junction; a read error may be the cause. The chain has TRBV2 and TRBJ2-3, with 7 nucleotides matching TRBD1. The CDR3 spans 15 residues. Germline CDR1 reads SNHLY; CDR2 reads FYNNEI. CDR3 sequence reads: CVSRATGASTDTQYF. CDR3 bases: TGTGTCAGCAGGGCCACAGGGGCCTCAACAGATACGCAGTATTTT.

The chain combines TRBV6-4 with TRBJ1-1; D is ambiguous. The CDR3 totals 13 residues. CDR1 MRHNA and CDR2 SNTAGT come from the germline V gene. V shed 2 bases and J shed 3 bases, with 7 bases lying between them. Here the CDR3 reads CASSDNSHTEAFF. CDR3 nucleotides: TGTGCCAGCAGTGACAACAGTCACACTGAAGCTTTCTTT.

Only one count was recorded for this clone. The chain links TRBV7-9 to TRBJ1-2; tentatively, D is TRBD1 (6 bases). Germline-derived CDR1 and CDR2 are SEHNR and FQNEAQ (reference sequence). Trimming took 0 bases from V and 5 from J, leaving 10 bases between them. The CDR3 contains 14 residues. Here the CDR3 reads CASSLAGQGYGYTF. The DNA of the CDR3 is TGTGCCAGCAGCTTAGCGGGGCAGGGGTATGGCTACACCTTC.

This chain connects TRBV9 to TRBJ2-3; TRBD2 is a possible D gene (5 bases). The CDR3 loop spans 14 amino acids. CDR1 and CDR2 from the germline V gene are SGDLS and YYNGEE. With 3 bases removed from V and 6 bases from J, the gap between germline ends came to 14 bases. In DNA form, the CDR3 reads TGTGCCAGCAGCGCCGAGCTCTGGGAGGATACGCAGTATTTT. This gives the protein CASSAELWEDTQYF.